This entry lists 15 T cell receptor beta chains sequenced from one sample in a study of cytomegalovirus exposure and HLA in healthy donors. The data were produced by immunoSEQ multiplex PCR, yet TCRdb's version contains in-frame clones alone and is incomplete. The sample contains 130,000 to 150,000 clones, 89% of which appear only once. The sequencing sample was made of PBMCs. The receptors originated from a woman under 30 in good health and CMV-seropositive.

This rearrangement joins TRBV7-2 to TRBJ1-1; TRBD1 aligns across 10 bases. V was pared by 5 bases and J by 4 bases, with 4 bases of the junction left unmatched. Per germline, CDR1 SGHTA and CDR2 FQGNSA. The CDR3 totals 14 residues. The CDR3 nucleotides read TGTGCCAGCAGCACCCGACAGGGGGCCACTGAAGCTTTCTTT. Its protein is CASSTRQGATEAFF.

In its sample, this clone was seen once. The V and J genes are TRBV4-3 and TRBJ2-7, with 8 bases that match TRBD1. The V and J ends lost 1 base and 2 bases, in that order; junction bases with no gene match: 4. The CDR3 runs 15 residues. Per germline, CDR1 LGHNA and CDR2 YSLEER. For the CDR3, the DNA is TGCGCCAGCAGCCAAGCCGGGACAGGCGCCTACGAGCAGTACTTC. It yields the protein CASSQAGTGAYEQYF.

The chain combines TRBV9 with TRBJ1-1, with TRBD1 matching over 9 bases. Germline assignment: CDR1 SGDLS and CDR2 YYNGEE. J was trimmed by 1 base and V by 4 bases; bases with no gene match: 17. The CDR3 length is 19 residues. The CDR3 DNA reads TGTGCCAGCAGCTTTACCCGACACAGGGGGCTCACGGAGAACACTGAAGCTTTCTTT. This gives the protein CASSFTRHRGLTENTEAFF. The whole variable domain, filled in from reference TRBV9 and TRBJ1-1, reads DSGVTQTPKHLITATGQRVTLRCSPRSGDLSVYWYQQSLDQGLQFLIQYYNGEERAKGNILERFSAQQFPDLHSELNLSSLELGDSALYFCASSFTRHRGLTENTEAFFGQGTRLTVV.

The chain links TRBV30 to TRBJ2-2, with D possibly TRBD1 on 6 matching bases. The germline V gene encodes CDR1 GTSNPN and CDR2 SVGIG (reference sequence). V lost 7 bases and J 1 base, leaving 7 bases between the germline ends. This CDR3 contains 12 residues. The CDR3 DNA sequence: TGTGCCTCGGGACAGAACACCGGGGAGCTGTTTTTT. This translates into CASGQNTGELFF. The whole variable domain, remainder taken from reference TRBV30 and TRBJ2-2, is SQTIHQWPATLVQPVGSPLSLECTVEGTSNPNLYWYRQAAGRGLQLLFYSVGIGQISSEVPQNLSASRPQDRQFILSSKKLLLSDSGFYLCASGQNTGELFFGEGSRLTVL.

The chain links TRBV11-2 to TRBJ1-4; D not certain. V gave up 0 bases and J gave up 4 bases, with 18 bases separating them. The CDR3 totals 18 residues. Looked up from germline, CDR1 is SGHAT and CDR2 is FQNNGV. CDR3 in DNA: TGTGCCAGCAGCTTAGATCCCTCCCGGCGGATAGTTAATGAAAAACTGTTTTTT. Amino acid sequence: CASSLDPSRRIVNEKLFF.

The genes are TRBV7-9 and TRBJ1-4; TRBD1 aligns across 10 bases. The CDR3 consists of 16 residues. Germline CDR1 reads SEHNR; CDR2 reads FQNEAQ (reference sequence). V shed 6 bases and J 8 bases; nucleotides not matched to a gene: 12. The CDR3, as DNA: TGTGCCAGCAGGCTCGGGACAGGGGAAGGAGGAGAAAAACTGTTTTTT. This gives the protein CASRLGTGEGGEKLFF. Based on the CDR3 plus reference TRBV7-9 and TRBJ1-4, the full variable domain is DTGVSQNPRHKITKRGQNVTFRCDPISEHNRLYWYRQTLGQGPEFLTYFQNEAQLEKSRLLSDRFSAERPKGSFSTLEIQRTEQGDSAMYLCASRLGTGEGGEKLFFGSGTQLSVL.

This clone was seen more than once but under ten times. This rearrangement joins TRBV30 to TRBJ1-2; D is unresolved. From germline, CDR1 is GTSNPN and CDR2 SVGIG (reference sequence). This CDR3 region has 13 residues. V was shortened by 2 bases and J by 5 bases, with 12 bases between the two germline ends. CDR3 coding DNA: TGTGCCTGGAGTCTAGCAGCGCCGTATGGCTACACCTTC. The encoded protein is CAWSLAAPYGYTF.

V and J are TRBV4-1 and TRBJ2-7; 9 bases match TRBD2. Germline assignment: CDR1 MGHRA and CDR2 YSYEKL. The CDR3 is 16 residues long. The V segment lost 2 bases and the J segment 4 bases; nucleotides outside the gene matches: 9. CDR3 sequence reads: CASSQYSGGEGYEQYF. The CDR3 region has the DNA TGCGCCAGCAGCCAATATAGCGGGGGAGAGGGATACGAGCAGTACTTC.

The V call is TRBV5-8, the J call TRBJ1-2; 9 nucleotides align to TRBD1. Germline CDR1 reads SGHTS; CDR2 reads YDEGEE. V was pared by 0 bases and J by 4 bases, with 7 bases of the junction left unmatched. The CDR3 length is 16 residues. The DNA for the CDR3 is TGTGCCAGCAGCTTGGGTGGGACAGGGTCTGGCTATGGCTACACCTTC. Translated: CASSLGGTGSGYGYTF.

This clone was recorded only once. The DNA for the CDR3 is TGTGCCAGCAGTTCTGGGACAGCAAATGGCTACACCTTC. Translated, it gives CASSSGTANGYTF. This sequence joins TRBV28 and TRBJ1-2; 7 bases align to TRBD1. The germline CDR1 and CDR2 sequences are MDHEN and SYDVKM. The CDR3 sequence is 13 residues long. V lost 4 bases to trimming and J lost 6 bases; unmatched junction nucleotides: 5.

The genes are TRBV7-2 and TRBJ1-2; TRBD1 agrees at 7 bases. Per the germline V gene, CDR1 is SGHTA and CDR2 is FQGNSA. This CDR3 spans 14 amino acids. V gave up 6 bases and J gave up 2 bases; unmatched junction bases: 6. As DNA, the CDR3 is TGTGCCAGCAGAACACAGACAGGGAACTATGGCTACACCTTC. Translation: CASRTQTGNYGYTF.

The rearrangement joins TRBV7-9 to TRBJ2-7; 9 nucleotides match TRBD1. The V and J ends lost 4 bases and 4 bases, in that order; junction bases with no gene match: 5. CDR1 SEHNR and CDR2 FQNEAQ come from the germline V gene (reference sequence). The CDR3 extends over 14 amino acids. The CDR3 region is CASSSTGQGYEQYF. CDR3 coding DNA: TGTGCCAGCAGCTCTACGGGACAGGGTTACGAGCAGTACTTC.

This rearrangement joins TRBV27 to TRBJ1-6; D perhaps matches TRBD1 (5 bases). V was shortened by 7 bases and J by 8 bases, with 24 bases between the two germline ends. From germline, CDR1 is MNHEY and CDR2 SMNVEV (reference sequence). CDR3 size: 17 residues. In DNA form, the CDR3 reads TGTGCCAGCACCACGAAGGGGCGCTTCGTTAATCATTCACCCCTCCACTTT. Translation gives CASTTKGRFVNHSPLHF.

V usage is TRBV30 and J usage is TRBJ2-7; 8 nucleotides match TRBD1. V lost 5 bases and J lost 2; bases outside the gene matches: 8. Germline CDR1 is GTSNPN and CDR2 is SVGIG (reference sequence). CDR3 length: 14 residues. CDR3 nucleotides: TGTGCCTGGGGGACAGGCGCCCTCCCCTACGAGCAGTACTTC. It specifies CAWGTGALPYEQYF.

The chain couples TRBV12-1 to TRBJ2-7; the D call of TRBD2 is as the table states it, not checked on the DNA. TRBV12-1 is a pseudogene segment. The CDR3 is 16 amino acids. CDR3 amino acids: CASSFWAGGQDYEQYF. The CDR3 nucleotides read TGTGCCAGCAGCTTTTGGGCGGGGGGCCAGGACTACGAGCAGTACTTC.